Shown below are 11 T cell receptor beta chains from a single sample sequenced in a study of T cell repertoires in cytomegalovirus infection. MiXCR, run by TCRdb on the reads, gives a single entry per CDR3 protein. The sample includes about 330,000 distinct CDR3 sequences, about 35% of them seen just once. These TCRs are of unknown antigen specificity. Sequencing was performed on cultured PBMCs, taken from culture after CMV antigen stimulation. These receptors were collected from a human donor in good health (CMV status not recorded). Some clones in this sample may be carry-over from other donors' samples.

In its sample, this clonotype was seen a few times. The chain joins TRBV7-2 to TRBJ1-1, with D tentatively TRBD1 (5 bases). The CDR3 extends over 16 amino acids. Trimming removed 1 base from V and 4 bases from J, with 16 bases in between. CDR1 and CDR2 (germline): SGHTA, FQGNSA. In nucleotides, the CDR3 is TGTGCCAGCAGCTTAGTGGTATATGGGGCCGGCACTGAAGCTTTCTTT. This encodes CASSLVVYGAGTEAFF. Full variable domain (remainder filled in from reference TRBV7-2 and TRBJ1-1): GAGVSQSPSNKVTEKGKDVELRCDPISGHTALYWYRQSLGQGLEFLIYFQGNSAPDKSGLPSDRFSAERTGGSVSTLTIQRTQQEDSAVYLCASSLVVYGAGTEAFFGQGTRLTVV.

Only a few counts were recorded for this clonotype. V usage is TRBV4-3 and J usage is TRBJ2-3, with D possibly being TRBD2 (6 bases). CDR3 length: 17 residues. Germline V gene sequence: CDR1 LGHNA, CDR2 YSLEER. Trimming shortened V by 0 bases and J by 0 bases, and 13 bases separated the two germline ends. CDR3 bases: TGCGCCAGCAGCCAAGAGACCGAGCGGGCCAGCACAGATACGCAGTATTTT. This gives the protein CASSQETERASTDTQYF.

Ten or more counts support this clonotype. The J gene is TRBJ1-2, the V gene TRBV7-2; D is unclear. V lost 4 bases and J 2 bases, leaving 8 bases between the germline ends. CDR1 is SGHTA, CDR2 FQGNSA, per germline. The CDR3 loop spans 13 amino acids. CDR3 in DNA: TGTGCCAGCAGCTCGACCATGAACTATGGCTACACCTTC. Its protein is CASSSTMNYGYTF.

The CDR3 region is CSAWGGGGMFF. The CDR3 bases are TGCAGTGCTTGGGGAGGGGGAGGCATGTTCTTC. This chain joins TRBV20-1 and TRBJ2-1, with D possibly being TRBD2 (7 bases). The CDR3 spans 11 residues. V gave up 5 bases and J gave up 15 bases, with 17 bases separating them. Germline V CDR1 and CDR2: DFQATT, SNEGSKA (reference sequence).

The genes are TRBV2 and TRBJ2-7; D gene ambiguous. V was shortened by 7 bases and J by 11 bases, with 18 bases between the two germline ends. This CDR3 is built from 12 residues. The V gene's germline CDR1 is SNHLY and CDR2 FYNNEI. The CDR3 coding sequence is TGTGCCAGCACCTCAGAGGTCCCCTTGGAGTACGTC. This codes for CASTSEVPLEYV.

The chain has TRBV9 and TRBJ2-2, with 7 bases that match TRBD1. The CDR3 totals 16 residues. Germline V CDR1 and CDR2: SGDLS, YYNGEE. V trimming: 3 bases; J trimming: 1 base; junction bases outside the gene matches: 6. The CDR3 DNA is TGTGCCAGCAGCGCGGACAGGTTAAGGAACACCGGGGAGCTGTTTTTT. Amino acids: CASSADRLRNTGELFF.

This clonotype was observed a handful of times. The gene calls are TRBV7-8 and TRBJ1-5; 7 bases are shared with TRBD1. CDR3 length: 15 residues. Germline CDR1 reads SGHVS; CDR2 reads FQNEAQ. The J segment lost 6 bases and the V segment lost 3 bases, leaving 8 bases of the junction unmatched. The chain's CDR3 is CASSFEGALSQPQHF. In DNA, the CDR3 is TGTGCCAGCAGCTTTGAGGGGGCTTTGAGTCAGCCCCAGCATTTT.

This clonotype was observed a handful of times. The rearrangement links TRBV28 to TRBJ2-5; D possibly corresponds to TRBD1 (6 bases). The CDR3 contains 14 residues. Germline CDR1 reads MDHEN; CDR2 reads SYDVKM. V lost 3 bases to trimming and J lost 4 bases, with 12 bases between them. The CDR3 region has the DNA TGTGCCAGCAGTTTGCAGGGGAATAGAGAGACCCAGTACTTC. Protein product: CASSLQGNRETQYF. Using reference TRBV28 and TRBJ2-5 for the parts outside the CDR3, the full variable domain is DVKVTQSSRYLVKRTGEKVFLECVQDMDHENMFWYRQDPGLGLRLIYFSYDVKMKEKGDIPEGYSVSREKKERFSLILESASTNQTSMYLCASSLQGNRETQYFGPGTRLLVL.

The chain couples TRBV4-1 to TRBJ2-7; 9 bases match TRBD2. Per germline, CDR1 MGHRA and CDR2 YSYEKL. This CDR3 contains 17 residues. Trimming at V came to 0 bases and at J to 3 bases, leaving 9 bases not matched to a gene. The CDR3 is CASSQEWGGLAGYEQYF. In DNA, the CDR3 is TGCGCCAGCAGCCAAGAATGGGGGGGACTAGCCGGCTACGAGCAGTACTTC.

This clonotype was recorded a few times. This chain connects TRBV9 to TRBJ2-3, with 8 bases identical to TRBD2. Losses at the gene ends were 2 bases for V and 2 bases for J; bases not matched to a gene: 13. This CDR3 is built from 18 residues. The germline V gene encodes CDR1 SGDLS and CDR2 YYNGEE. CDR3 protein: CASSVTPGAGGYTDTQYF. The CDR3, as DNA: TGTGCCAGCAGCGTGACCCCAGGGGCGGGAGGATACACAGATACGCAGTATTTT.

The V call is TRBV11-2, the J call TRBJ2-5; D remains unclear. This CDR3 region has 13 residues. Germline-derived CDR1 and CDR2 are SGHAT and FQNNGV. V lost 0 bases, J lost 8 bases, and 10 bases lay in between. CDR3 DNA: TGTGCCAGCAGCTTAGATGGCACCCCCACCCAGTACTTC. Translated: CASSLDGTPTQYF.